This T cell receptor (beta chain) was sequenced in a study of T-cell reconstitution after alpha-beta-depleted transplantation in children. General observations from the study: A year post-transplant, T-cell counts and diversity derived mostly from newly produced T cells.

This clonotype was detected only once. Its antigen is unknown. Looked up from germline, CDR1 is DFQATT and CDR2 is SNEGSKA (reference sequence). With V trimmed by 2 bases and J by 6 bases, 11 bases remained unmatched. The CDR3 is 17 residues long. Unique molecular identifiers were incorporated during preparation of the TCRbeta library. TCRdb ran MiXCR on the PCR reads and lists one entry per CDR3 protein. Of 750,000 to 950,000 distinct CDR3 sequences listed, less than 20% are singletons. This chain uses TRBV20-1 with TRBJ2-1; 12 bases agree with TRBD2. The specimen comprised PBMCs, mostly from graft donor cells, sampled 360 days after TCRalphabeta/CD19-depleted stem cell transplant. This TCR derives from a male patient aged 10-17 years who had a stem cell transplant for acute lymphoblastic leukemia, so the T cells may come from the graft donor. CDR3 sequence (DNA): TGCAGTGCTAGAAAAAGACTAGCGGGAGTTTTCGTCAATGAGCAGTTCTTC. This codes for CSARKRLAGVFVNEQFF.